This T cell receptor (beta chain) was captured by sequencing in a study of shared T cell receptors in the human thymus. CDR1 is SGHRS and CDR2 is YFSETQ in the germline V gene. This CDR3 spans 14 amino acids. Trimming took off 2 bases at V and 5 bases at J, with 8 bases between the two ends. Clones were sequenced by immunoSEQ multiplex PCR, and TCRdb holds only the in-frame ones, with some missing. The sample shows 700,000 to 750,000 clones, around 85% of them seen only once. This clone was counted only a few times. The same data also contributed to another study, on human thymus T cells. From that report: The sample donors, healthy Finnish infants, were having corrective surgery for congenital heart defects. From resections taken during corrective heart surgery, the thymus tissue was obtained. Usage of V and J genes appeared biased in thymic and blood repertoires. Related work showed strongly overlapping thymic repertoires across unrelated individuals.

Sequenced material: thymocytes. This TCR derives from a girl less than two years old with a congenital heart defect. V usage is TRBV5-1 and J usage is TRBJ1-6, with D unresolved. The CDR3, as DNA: TGCGCCAGCAGCTTCGTGAGGGATAATTCACCCCTCCACTTT. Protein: CASSFVRDNSPLHF.